Listed below are T cell receptor beta chains from one sample, sequenced in a study of shared clonotypes between healthy human individuals. Produced via immunoSEQ multiplex PCR; TCRdb's table is partial and in-frame only. There are roughly 490,000 clones in the sample; 79% occur only once, and 10% to 15% lies in the top ten. Specimen: PBMCs. The receptors originated from a woman aged 40 to 50 in good health. Some clones in this sample may be carry-over from other donors' samples. Both conserved end residues are part of each CDR3. The D gene is left open where the match is weak. Clone size is stated in some rows and not others, as once, few, many or a class when expanded.

clone size: .
V gene: TRBV7-2
J gene: TRBJ2-6
D gene: .
CDR3 protein: CASSAPVVSGANVLTF
CDR3 DNA: TGTGCCAGCAGCGCACCCGTAGTTTCTGGGGCCAACGTCCTGACTTTC

clone size: .
V gene: TRBV10-3
J gene: TRBJ1-1
D gene: .
CDR3 protein: CASSYSGVNTEAFF
CDR3 DNA: TGTGCCAGCAGTTACTCGGGGGTTAACACTGAAGCTTTCTTT

clone size: few
V gene: TRBV10-1
J gene: TRBJ2-5
D gene: TRBD2
CDR3 protein: CASSPGGAFPNQETQYF
CDR3 DNA: TGCGCCAGCAGTCCGGGGGGGGCGTTTCCCAATCAAGAGACCCAGTACTTC

clone size: .
V gene: TRBV27
J gene: TRBJ2-1
D gene: .
CDR3 protein: CASSFLPGEGEQFF
CDR3 DNA: TGTGCCAGCAGTTTCTTACCAGGCGAGGGTGAGCAGTTCTTC

clone size: .
V gene: TRBV28
J gene: TRBJ1-5
D gene: .
CDR3 protein: CASRAGGEGSINQPQHF
CDR3 DNA: TGTGCCAGCCGTGCTGGGGGAGAGGGTTCCATCAATCAGCCCCAGCATTTT

clone size: .
V gene: TRBV29-1
J gene: TRBJ2-4
D gene: .
CDR3 protein: CSVTALAKNIQYF
CDR3 DNA: TGCAGCGTTACGGCGTTAGCCAAAAACATTCAGTACTTC

clone size: .
V gene: TRBV7-3
J gene: TRBJ2-5
D gene: .
CDR3 protein: CASSLGPGREETQYF
CDR3 DNA: TGTGCCAGCAGCTTAGGGCCGGGAAGGGAGGAGACCCAGTACTTC

clone size: .
V gene: TRBV19
J gene: TRBJ2-2
D gene: .
CDR3 protein: CASGIGDSNTGELFF
CDR3 DNA: TGTGCCAGTGGGATCGGGGACTCGAACACCGGGGAGCTGTTTTTT

clone size: .
V gene: TRBV9
J gene: TRBJ2-3
D gene: .
CDR3 protein: CASSVVGGGRTDTQYF
CDR3 DNA: TGTGCCAGCAGCGTAGTTGGGGGAGGACGCACAGATACGCAGTATTTT

clone size: .
V gene: TRBV5-6
J gene: TRBJ2-3
D gene: .
CDR3 protein: CASSLMLSTDTQYF
CDR3 DNA: TGTGCCAGCAGCTTAATGCTAAGCACAGATACGCAGTATTTT

clone size: .
V gene: TRBV7-9
J gene: TRBJ2-3
D gene: TRBD2
CDR3 protein: CASSPRLAGGPDTQYF
CDR3 DNA: TGTGCCAGCAGCCCAAGACTAGCGGGAGGCCCAGATACGCAGTATTTT

clone size: .
V gene: TRBV29-1
J gene: TRBJ2-5
D gene: .
CDR3 protein: CSVEDARRRETQYF
CDR3 DNA: TGCAGCGTTGAAGATGCCCGGAGGCGGGAGACCCAGTACTTC

clone size: many
V gene: TRBV5-1
J gene: TRBJ1-2
D gene: .
CDR3 protein: CASSLGGTGSYYGYTF
CDR3 DNA: TGCGCCAGCAGCTTGGGAGGGACGGGATCTTACTATGGCTACACCTTC

clone size: .
V gene: TRBV6-5
J gene: TRBJ2-7
D gene: .
CDR3 protein: CASSYSALLVWWEQYF
CDR3 DNA: TGTGCCAGCAGTTACTCGGCCTTACTTGTTTGGTGGGAGCAGTACTTC

clone size: .
V gene: TRBV21-1
J gene: TRBJ1-4
D gene: .
CDR3 protein: CASSKGVEKLFF
CDR3 DNA: TGTGCCAGCAGCAAAGGGGTTGAAAAACTGTTTTTT

clone size: few
V gene: TRBV18
J gene: TRBJ1-5
D gene: TRBD1
CDR3 protein: CASSPGQTSNQPQHF
CDR3 DNA: TGTGCCAGCTCACCGGGACAGACTAGCAATCAGCCCCAGCATTTT

clone size: .
V gene: TRBV19
J gene: TRBJ2-1
D gene: .
CDR3 protein: CASRQRSYNEQFF
CDR3 DNA: TGTGCCAGTAGACAACGCTCCTACAATGAGCAGTTCTTC

clone size: .
V gene: TRBV5-4
J gene: TRBJ2-3
D gene: TRBD2
CDR3 protein: CASSSTASGWGDTQYF
CDR3 DNA: TGTGCCAGCAGCTCAACGGCTAGCGGGTGGGGAGATACGCAGTATTTT

clone size: .
V gene: TRBV11-2
J gene: TRBJ1-2
D gene: TRBD1
CDR3 protein: CASSSGTGRRGYTF
CDR3 DNA: TGTGCCAGCAGCTCCGGGACAGGGAGGCGCGGCTACACCTTC

clone size: .
V gene: TRBV14
J gene: TRBJ2-1
D gene: .
CDR3 protein: CASSQFAGYNEQFF
CDR3 DNA: TGTGCCAGCAGCCAATTCGCGGGCTACAATGAGCAGTTCTTC

clone size: .
V gene: TRBV4-1
J gene: TRBJ1-4
D gene: .
CDR3 protein: CASSQTSAGENEKLFF
CDR3 DNA: TGCGCCAGCAGCCAAACCTCCGCAGGGGAGAATGAAAAACTGTTTTTT

clone size: .
V gene: TRBV5-4
J gene: TRBJ2-5
D gene: TRBD2
CDR3 protein: CASSSGLAGNLETQYF
CDR3 DNA: TGTGCCAGCAGCTCGGGACTAGCGGGAAATTTGGAGACCCAGTACTTC

clone size: .
V gene: TRBV2
J gene: TRBJ2-2
D gene: .
CDR3 protein: CASGARTGTGELFF
CDR3 DNA: TGTGCCAGCGGGGCCCGTACTGGCACCGGGGAGCTGTTTTTT

clone size: .
V gene: TRBV29-1
J gene: TRBJ2-7
D gene: .
CDR3 protein: CSARDVKKGTYEQYF
CDR3 DNA: TGCAGCGCCCGGGACGTCAAAAAGGGAACCTACGAGCAGTACTTC

clone size: .
V gene: TRBV6-5
J gene: TRBJ2-5
D gene: TRBD2
CDR3 protein: CASSSGGTQYF
CDR3 DNA: TGTGCCAGCAGTTCGGGGGGAACCCAGTACTTC

clone size: .
V gene: TRBV5-8
J gene: TRBJ2-1
D gene: .
CDR3 protein: CASSSPQGRGSWNEQFF
CDR3 DNA: TGTGCCAGCAGCTCCCCACAGGGCCGGGGGAGTTGGAATGAGCAGTTCTTC

clone size: once
V gene: TRBV5-1
J gene: TRBJ2-3
D gene: .
CDR3 protein: CASSPLVSGKDTQYF
CDR3 DNA: TGCGCCAGCAGCCCCCTTGTTAGCGGTAAGGATACGCAGTATTTT

clone size: .
V gene: TRBV6-5
J gene: TRBJ1-1
D gene: TRBD1
CDR3 protein: CASSYSTGVTEAFF
CDR3 DNA: TGTGCCAGCAGTTACTCCACAGGGGTCACTGAAGCTTTCTTT

clone size: .
V gene: TRBV2
J gene: TRBJ1-5
D gene: .
CDR3 protein: CASSAVDSNQPQHF
CDR3 DNA: TGTGCCAGCAGTGCGGTAGATAGCAATCAGCCCCAGCATTTT

clone size: .
V gene: TRBV27
J gene: TRBJ2-3
D gene: TRBD1
CDR3 protein: CASSLSWTGITDTQYF
CDR3 DNA: TGTGCCAGCAGTTTATCCTGGACAGGGATTACAGATACGCAGTATTTT

clone size: .
V gene: TRBV5-4
J gene: TRBJ2-1
D gene: .
CDR3 protein: CASSQINNEQFF
CDR3 DNA: TGTGCCAGCAGCCAAATAAACAATGAGCAGTTCTTC

clone size: .
V gene: TRBV6-6
J gene: TRBJ2-5
D gene: TRBD2
CDR3 protein: CASSQLLAGGQETQYF
CDR3 DNA: TGTGCCAGCAGCCAGCTACTAGCGGGAGGGCAAGAGACCCAGTACTTC

clone size: .
V gene: TRBV28
J gene: TRBJ1-5
D gene: TRBD1
CDR3 protein: CASSKRTGQFQPQHF
CDR3 DNA: TGTGCCAGCAGTAAGCGGACAGGGCAATTTCAGCCCCAGCATTTT

clone size: .
V gene: TRBV6-5
J gene: TRBJ1-3
D gene: TRBD1
CDR3 protein: CASSRTGAGNTIYF
CDR3 DNA: TGTGCCAGCAGTCGGACAGGGGCCGGAAACACCATATATTTT

clone size: .
V gene: TRBV5-1
J gene: TRBJ1-1
D gene: .
CDR3 protein: CASSLGPPGIMNTEAFF
CDR3 DNA: TGCGCCAGCAGCTTGGGGCCCCCAGGGATCATGAACACTGAAGCTTTCTTT

clone size: .
V gene: TRBV28
J gene: TRBJ2-5
D gene: TRBD2
CDR3 protein: CASSRLAGGHMKTQYF
CDR3 DNA: TGTGCCAGCAGTCGACTAGCGGGAGGGCATATGAAGACCCAGTACTTC

clone size: few
V gene: TRBV6-1
J gene: TRBJ1-2
D gene: TRBD1
CDR3 protein: CASSEIAGTADGYTF
CDR3 DNA: TGTGCCAGCAGTGAAATAGCCGGGACAGCCGATGGCTACACCTTC

clone size: .
V gene: TRBV7-9
J gene: TRBJ2-1
D gene: TRBD2
CDR3 protein: CASSLGGSAYNEQFF
CDR3 DNA: TGTGCCAGCAGCTTGGGCGGGAGCGCCTACAATGAGCAGTTCTTC

clone size: .
V gene: TRBV10-3
J gene: TRBJ2-4
D gene: TRBD2
CDR3 protein: CAISEFGEGRSNIQYF
CDR3 DNA: TGTGCCATCAGTGAGTTCGGGGAGGGCCGTTCAAACATTCAGTACTTC

clone size: .
V gene: TRBV28
J gene: TRBJ1-5
D gene: .
CDR3 protein: CASSLSDSSNQPQHF
CDR3 DNA: TGTGCCAGCAGTTTATCAGACAGTAGCAATCAGCCCCAGCATTTT

clone size: few
V gene: TRBV18
J gene: TRBJ2-1
D gene: TRBD2
CDR3 protein: CASSPLAGDEQFF
CDR3 DNA: TGTGCCAGCTCACCGCTAGCGGGAGATGAGCAGTTCTTC

clone size: few
V gene: TRBV6-4
J gene: TRBJ1-5
D gene: TRBD1
CDR3 protein: CASSEGTDPTQPQHF
CDR3 DNA: TGTGCCAGCAGCGAAGGGACAGACCCTACTCAGCCCCAGCATTTT

clone size: .
V gene: TRBV7-3
J gene: TRBJ1-1
D gene: .
CDR3 protein: CASSLTGGYTEAFF
CDR3 DNA: TGTGCCAGCAGCTTAACGGGGGGATACACTGAAGCTTTCTTT

clone size: once
V gene: TRBV4-2
J gene: TRBJ2-7
D gene: .
CDR3 protein: CASSQVVGADPGAYEQYF
CDR3 DNA: TGTGCCAGCAGCCAGGTAGTGGGGGCGGATCCGGGGGCCTACGAGCAGTACTTC

clone size: many
V gene: TRBV2
J gene: TRBJ1-2
D gene: TRBD1
CDR3 protein: CASIQPRHRGQNYGYTF
CDR3 DNA: TGTGCCAGCATCCAACCCCGACATAGGGGGCAGAACTATGGCTACACCTTC

clone size: .
V gene: TRBV28
J gene: TRBJ2-2
D gene: TRBD2
CDR3 protein: CASSLRGSGTFGELFF
CDR3 DNA: TGTGCCAGCAGTTTACGCGGTAGCGGGACTTTCGGGGAGCTGTTTTTT

clone size: .
V gene: TRBV11-3
J gene: TRBJ2-1
D gene: TRBD2
CDR3 protein: CASSLAGSSYNEQFF
CDR3 DNA: TGTGCCAGCAGTCTAGCGGGGAGCTCCTACAATGAGCAGTTCTTC

clone size: .
V gene: TRBV9
J gene: TRBJ2-7
D gene: TRBD2
CDR3 protein: CASSSSGAGSSYEQYF
CDR3 DNA: TGTGCCAGCAGCTCCAGCGGAGCGGGGTCCTCCTACGAGCAGTACTTC

clone size: .
V gene: TRBV30
J gene: TRBJ2-7
D gene: TRBD1
CDR3 protein: CAWRRDRAVEQYF
CDR3 DNA: TGTGCCTGGAGACGGGACAGGGCGGTCGAGCAGTACTTC

clone size: .
V gene: TRBV28
J gene: TRBJ2-5
D gene: .
CDR3 protein: CASSQPFWETQYF
CDR3 DNA: TGTGCCAGCAGCCAACCCTTTTGGGAGACCCAGTACTTC

clone size: once
V gene: TRBV6-1
J gene: TRBJ1-1
D gene: .
CDR3 protein: CASSEARGEAFF
CDR3 DNA: TGTGCCAGCAGTGAAGCAAGGGGGGAAGCTTTCTTT

clone size: .
V gene: TRBV19
J gene: TRBJ1-5
D gene: .
CDR3 protein: CASSLQGNSNQPQHF
CDR3 DNA: TGTGCCAGTAGTCTACAGGGAAATAGCAATCAGCCCCAGCATTTT

clone size: .
V gene: TRBV6-1
J gene: TRBJ2-1
D gene: TRBD1
CDR3 protein: CASSEKSGTGLFYEQFF
CDR3 DNA: TGTGCCAGCAGTGAAAAGTCCGGGACAGGGCTTTTCTATGAGCAGTTCTTC

clone size: .
V gene: TRBV2
J gene: TRBJ1-5
D gene: .
CDR3 protein: CASTIQRQIYSNQPQHF
CDR3 DNA: TGTGCCAGCACGATACAACGACAGATATATAGCAATCAGCCCCAGCATTTT